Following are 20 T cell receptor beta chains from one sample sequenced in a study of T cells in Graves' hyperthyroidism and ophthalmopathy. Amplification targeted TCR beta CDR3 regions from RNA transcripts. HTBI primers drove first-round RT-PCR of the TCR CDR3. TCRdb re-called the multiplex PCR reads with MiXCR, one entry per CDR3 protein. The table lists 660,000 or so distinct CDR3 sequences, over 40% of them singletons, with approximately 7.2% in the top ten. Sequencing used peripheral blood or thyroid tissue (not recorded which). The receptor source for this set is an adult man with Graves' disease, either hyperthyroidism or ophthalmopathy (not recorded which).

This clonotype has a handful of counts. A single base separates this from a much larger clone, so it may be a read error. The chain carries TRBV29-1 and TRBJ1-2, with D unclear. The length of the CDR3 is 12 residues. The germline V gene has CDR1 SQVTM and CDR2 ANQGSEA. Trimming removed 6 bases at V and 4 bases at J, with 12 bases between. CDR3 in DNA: TGCAGCGTATCGAGTCAAACCTATGGCTACACCTTC. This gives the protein CSVSSQTYGYTF.

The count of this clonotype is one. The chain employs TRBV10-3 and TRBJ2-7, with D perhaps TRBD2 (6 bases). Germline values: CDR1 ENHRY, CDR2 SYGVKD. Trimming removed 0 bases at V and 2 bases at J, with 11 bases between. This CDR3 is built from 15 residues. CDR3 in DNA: TGTGCCATCAGTGAGTCGGGGAGGAATACCTACGAGCAGTACTTC. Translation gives CAISESGRNTYEQYF.

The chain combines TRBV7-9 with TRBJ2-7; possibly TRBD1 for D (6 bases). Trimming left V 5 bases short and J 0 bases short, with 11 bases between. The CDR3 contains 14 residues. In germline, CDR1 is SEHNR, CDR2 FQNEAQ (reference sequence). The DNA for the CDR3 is TGTGCCAGCAGCCCGGGACAAATCTCCTACGAGCAGTACTTC. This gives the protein CASSPGQISYEQYF.

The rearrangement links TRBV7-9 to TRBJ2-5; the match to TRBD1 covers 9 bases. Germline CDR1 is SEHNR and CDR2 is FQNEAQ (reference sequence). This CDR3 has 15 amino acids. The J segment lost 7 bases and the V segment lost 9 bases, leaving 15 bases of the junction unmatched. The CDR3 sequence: CASSDRDREEGTQYF. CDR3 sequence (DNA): TGTGCCAGTAGTGACCGGGACAGGGAGGAAGGGACCCAGTACTTC.

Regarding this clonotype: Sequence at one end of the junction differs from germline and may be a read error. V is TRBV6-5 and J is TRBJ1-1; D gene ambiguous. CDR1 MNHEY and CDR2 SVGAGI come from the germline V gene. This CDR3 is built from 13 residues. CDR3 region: CAGSYSSPTEAFF. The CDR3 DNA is TGTGCCGGCAGTTATAGTTCGCCCACTGAAGCTTTCTTT.

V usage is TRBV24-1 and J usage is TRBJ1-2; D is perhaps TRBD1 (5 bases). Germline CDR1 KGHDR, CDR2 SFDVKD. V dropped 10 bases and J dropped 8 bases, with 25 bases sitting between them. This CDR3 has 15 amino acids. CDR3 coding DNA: TGTGCCACAGCCTCTTCCGGGGACGTCTATGGCGGCTACACCTTC. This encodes CATASSGDVYGGYTF.

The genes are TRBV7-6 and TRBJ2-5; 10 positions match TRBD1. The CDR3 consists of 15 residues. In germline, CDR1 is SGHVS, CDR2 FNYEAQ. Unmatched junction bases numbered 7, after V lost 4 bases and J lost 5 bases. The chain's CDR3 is CASSWGTGVTETQYF. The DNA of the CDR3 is TGTGCCAGCAGCTGGGGGACAGGGGTTACGGAGACCCAGTACTTC.

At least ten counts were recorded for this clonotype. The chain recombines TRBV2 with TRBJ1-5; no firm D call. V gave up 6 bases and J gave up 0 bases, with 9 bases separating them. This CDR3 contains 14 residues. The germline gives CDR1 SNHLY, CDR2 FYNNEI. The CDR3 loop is CASRASYSNQPQHF. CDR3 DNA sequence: TGTGCCAGCAGGGCCTCTTATAGCAATCAGCCCCAGCATTTT.

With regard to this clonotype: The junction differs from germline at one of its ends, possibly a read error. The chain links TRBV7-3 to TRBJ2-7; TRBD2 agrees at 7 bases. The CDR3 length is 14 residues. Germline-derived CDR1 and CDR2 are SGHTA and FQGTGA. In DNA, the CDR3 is TGCGCCAGCAGTGAAGGGAGGGGAAGGGTCGAGCAGTACTTC. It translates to CASSEGRGRVEQYF.

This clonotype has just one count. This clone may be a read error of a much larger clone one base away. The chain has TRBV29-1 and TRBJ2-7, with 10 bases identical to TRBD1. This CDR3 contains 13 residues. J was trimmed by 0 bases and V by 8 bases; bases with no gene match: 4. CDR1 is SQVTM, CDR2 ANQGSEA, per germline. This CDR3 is CSHGQGVSYEQYF. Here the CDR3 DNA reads TGCAGCCACGGACAGGGGGTCTCCTACGAGCAGTACTTC.

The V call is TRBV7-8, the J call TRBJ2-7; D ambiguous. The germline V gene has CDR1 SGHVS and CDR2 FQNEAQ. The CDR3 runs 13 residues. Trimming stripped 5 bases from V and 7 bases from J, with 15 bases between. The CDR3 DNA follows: TGTGCCAGCAGCCTCGTCTACCCTAGAGAGCAGTACTTC. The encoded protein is CASSLVYPREQYF. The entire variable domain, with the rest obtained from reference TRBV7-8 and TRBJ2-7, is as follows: GAGVSQSPRYKVAKRGQDVALRCDPISGHVSLFWYQQALGQGPEFLTYFQNEAQLDKSGLPSDRFFAERPEGSVSTLKIQRTQQEDSAVYLCASSLVYPREQYFGPGTRLTVT.

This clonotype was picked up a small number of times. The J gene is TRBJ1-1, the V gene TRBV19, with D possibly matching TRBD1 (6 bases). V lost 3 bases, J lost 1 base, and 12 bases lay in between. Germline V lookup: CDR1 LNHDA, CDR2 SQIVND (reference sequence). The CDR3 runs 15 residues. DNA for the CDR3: TGTGCCAGTAGTATTGGAGGGACACCGAACACTGAAGCTTTCTTT. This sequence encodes CASSIGGTPNTEAFF.

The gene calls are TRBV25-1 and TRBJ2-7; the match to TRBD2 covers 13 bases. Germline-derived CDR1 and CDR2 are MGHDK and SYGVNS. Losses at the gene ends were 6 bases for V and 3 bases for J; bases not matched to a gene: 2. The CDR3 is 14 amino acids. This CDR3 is CASRTSGRRYEQYF. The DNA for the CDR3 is TGTGCCAGCAGGACTAGCGGGAGGCGCTACGAGCAGTACTTC.

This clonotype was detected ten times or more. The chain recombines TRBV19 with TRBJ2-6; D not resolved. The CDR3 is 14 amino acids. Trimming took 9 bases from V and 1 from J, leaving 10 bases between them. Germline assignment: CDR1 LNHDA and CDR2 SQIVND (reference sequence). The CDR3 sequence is CASSLRSGANVLTF. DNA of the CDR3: TGTGCCAGCAGCTTACGGTCTGGGGCCAACGTCCTGACTTTC.

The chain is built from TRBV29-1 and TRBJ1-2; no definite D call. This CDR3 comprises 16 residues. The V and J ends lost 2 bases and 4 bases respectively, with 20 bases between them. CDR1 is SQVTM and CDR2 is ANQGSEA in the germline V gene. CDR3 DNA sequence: TGCAGCGTTGAATCACGTAATCTGGGCGCGGGCTATGGCTACACCTTC. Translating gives CSVESRNLGAGYGYTF.

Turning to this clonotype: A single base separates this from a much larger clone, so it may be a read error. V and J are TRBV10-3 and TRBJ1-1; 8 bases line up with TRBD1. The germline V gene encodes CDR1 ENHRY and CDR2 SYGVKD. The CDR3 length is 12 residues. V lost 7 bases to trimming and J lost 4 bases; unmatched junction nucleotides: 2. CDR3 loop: CAINDRGTEAFF. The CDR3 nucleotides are TGTGCCATCAATGACAGGGGCACTGAAGCTTTCTTT.

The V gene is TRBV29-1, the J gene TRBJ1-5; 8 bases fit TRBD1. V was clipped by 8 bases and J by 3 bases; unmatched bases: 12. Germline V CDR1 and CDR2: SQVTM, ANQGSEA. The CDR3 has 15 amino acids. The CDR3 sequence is CSTPGRQGSNQPQHF. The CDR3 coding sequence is TGCAGCACCCCCGGAAGACAGGGGTCCAATCAGCCCCAGCATTTT.

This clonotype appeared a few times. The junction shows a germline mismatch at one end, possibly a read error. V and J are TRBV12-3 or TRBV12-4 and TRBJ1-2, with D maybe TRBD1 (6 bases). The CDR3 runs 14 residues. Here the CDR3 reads CASSESGQLYGCTF. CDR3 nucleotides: TGTGCCAGCAGTGAATCCGGACAGCTCTATGGCTGCACCTTC.

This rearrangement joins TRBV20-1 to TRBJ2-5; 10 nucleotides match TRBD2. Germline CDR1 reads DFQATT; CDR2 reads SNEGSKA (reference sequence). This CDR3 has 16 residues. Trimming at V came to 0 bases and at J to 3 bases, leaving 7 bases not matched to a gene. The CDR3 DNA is TGCAGTGCTAGAGATCATCGAACTAGCGGGAAAGAGACCCAGTACTTC. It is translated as CSARDHRTSGKETQYF.

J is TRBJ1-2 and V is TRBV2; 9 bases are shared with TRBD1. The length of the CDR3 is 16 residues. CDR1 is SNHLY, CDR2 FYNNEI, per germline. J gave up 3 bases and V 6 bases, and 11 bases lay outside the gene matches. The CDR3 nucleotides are TGTGCCAGCAGCTTAAGGACAGGGGATTATGACTATGGCTACACCTTC. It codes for CASSLRTGDYDYGYTF.